This T cell receptor (beta chain) is drawn from a study of blood T cell repertoires in COVID-19. Study summary: PBMCs, B-cell-depleted T cells, or T cells were the source of the cDNA or gDNA that made up the material.

The cohort comprised adults aged about 18 to 90 years residing in 24 US areas. Participants reported their clinical history, and cohort assignment relied on those reports. The recovered donors of Cohort 3 showed two negative PCRs, clearance, or symptom resolution. V dropped 2 bases and J dropped 6 bases, with 13 bases sitting between them. The CDR3 has 14 residues. CDR1 is GTSNPN and CDR2 is SVGIG in the germline V gene (reference sequence). The protocol was immunoSEQ multiplex PCR, while the TCRdb copy is restricted to in-frame clones and leaves out a portion. The sample gives 390,000 or so clones, 83% of which show up once; about 4.8% is in the top ten.

The source material was PBMCs or T cells enriched from blood (not recorded which). The sequence derives from a woman in her forties or fifties who had recovered from COVID-19. J is TRBJ2-2 and V is TRBV30, with no clear D. In nucleotides, the CDR3 is TGTGCCTGGAGTAGAGAGATAGCTTCCGGGGAGCTGTTTTTT. Amino acid sequence: CAWSREIASGELFF.